This TCR beta chain was identified in a study of blood T cells in healthy people across ages (dated by TCRdb to the mid-2010s). Study-wide context: Template switching captured roughly one uniquely barcoded TCR beta cDNA molecule per two T cells in model experiments. Using deep sequencing normalized with unique cDNA molecular identifiers, the study measured how TCR beta repertoire diversity changes with age. The donors were split into four age groups: young (average about 15 years), middle-aged (about 40), aged (more than 55) and long-lived (approximately 80). The study analyzed two additional independent replicas of 1 million unique cDNA reads from the same blood draw for two donors, one aged 18 to 30 and one aged 80 or older.

The paper as a whole reports these results and caveats: Compared with the aged group, the long-lived group had more naive CD4+ T cells, fewer expanded clones and increased TCR diversity, a pattern suggesting age selection. Donor CMV infection status was unknown, potentially confounding age-related changes in expanded clonotypes. Total diversity estimates from one million sequenced T cells were considered lower bounds and underestimates. As age increased, observed TCR beta diversity per million T cells dropped in a roughly linear way, and a significant reduction was already evident by age about 40. The percentage of naive T cells measured by flow cytometry correlated strongly with observed TCR beta diversity. Because profiling used bulk unsorted PBMCs, naive and antigen-experienced compartments could not be compared conclusively.

Receptor libraries were prepared by 5' RACE. This sample was sequenced with an Illumina HiSeq 2500. A second PCR of roughly 7 to 11 cycles was run with a J-beta primer mix and a sample-barcoded 5' primer. A template-switch 5' adaptor carrying 12 random nucleotides introduced a unique molecular identifier onto each TCR beta cDNA molecule. Each sample yielded at least 2.5 million CDR3-containing paired-end reads. First-strand cDNA was synthesized from all RNA with the Mint cDNA synthesis kit, primed by a TRBC-specific oligonucleotide. After uracil-DNA glycosylase treatment, a first 18-cycle PCR used universal primers M1SS and BC2_uni_R on all cDNA. From the authors' description of their analysis: Each sample was normalized by randomly selecting 1 million high-quality reads, each carrying a distinct molecular identifier. Reads sharing molecular identifiers were discarded rather than binned into consensus sequences. MiTCR, run with a Q25 quality threshold and the strictest error-elimination algorithm, handled CDR3 identification, clonotype clustering and error correction. A nonparametric unseen species model using Euler transformation provided a lower-bound estimate of total TCR beta diversity. In TCRdb, the public reads were trimmed at Q25 with fastp and aligned with MiXCR, with productive beta chains retained. Each CDR3 protein gets just one entry, which takes the most common genes and DNA from the rows behind it. TCRdb, not the original authors, processed these V and J calls. For this sample the table gives some 850,000 distinct CDR3 sequences, of which about 26% were detected only once. The ten largest clones represent over 2.5% of the sample.

The roughly 39 donors, aged 6 to 90 years, were systemically healthy Caucasian individuals from Russia. Around 10 milliliters of peripheral blood were drawn from each donor into EDTA-treated Vacutainer tubes. PBMCs were isolated by Ficoll-Paque density-gradient centrifugation, with at least 6.5 million obtained per sample. Total RNA was extracted from PBMCs with Trizol reagent, with at least 6 micrograms obtained per sample. Naive CD45RAhigh/CD27high T cell percentages were measured by flow cytometry on a PBMC aliquot from every donor. Details on this clonotype: No cognate antigen has been identified for it. Nothing much larger sits one base from this clone, and base qualities are not available.

CDR1 and CDR2, per the germline V gene, are SGDLS and YYNGEE. The V and J ends are trimmed by 3 bases and 3 bases, leaving 13 bases between them. CDR3 length: 14 amino acids, cysteine to phenylalanine. Solely the CDR3 DNA is kept, with 42 bases framed from the first base. The data also belong to a second study, concerning T cells of mothers and their children. According to the second study: Donors were nine systemically healthy Caucasian individuals: three mothers and their six children. cDNA synthesis used all of the extracted RNA, with around 1.4 ug of RNA in each 15 ul reaction. In the second PCR, the M1S primer added sample barcodes and 2-4 random nucleotides. Over 8.5 million TCR beta CDR3 reads were obtained for each mother, and 2.5 million to 3.5 million reads were obtained for each child. In both related and unrelated pairs, thymic selection shapes the output of TCR recombination in a similar way, with inherited differences having only a minor effect. Related mother-child pairs always showed normalized repertoire overlap that was slightly higher than in unrelated mother-child pairs, though the difference was never significant. Persistent microchimeric T cell clones were not detected, at a sensitivity of around 95 clones per million clonotypes. The study used deep NGS to compare TCR beta repertoires of mothers and children, seeking features distinguishing related mother-child pairs from unrelated individuals. Mothers averaged around 43 +/- 4 years of age and children averaged around 10 +/- 4 years. Libraries were sequenced on Illumina HiSeq 2000 with 100+100 nt paired-end reads after adapter ligation with NEBNext reagents. Mother and child libraries were prepared a month apart and sequenced in separate runs to prevent cross-contamination. For each donor, between about 500,000 and 2,200,000 distinct TCR beta clonotypes were identified. Naive TCR beta clonotypes were estimated from low-frequency clonotypes matched to each donor's FACS-determined naive share, without sorting.

Sequencing was carried out using blood. The sequence joins TRBV9 to TRBJ2-7, with the identity of the D gene unclear. The sequence was collected from a boy aged 10-17 years in good health. The bases read TGTGCCAGCAGCGAGGGCGGATCTATCTACGAGCAGTACTTC. This yields the protein CASSEGGSIYEQYF.